These T cell receptor beta chains were read from a single sample in a study of metastatic and nonmetastatic thyroid tumors. TCRdb re-called clones via MiXCR from the PCR reads. Of 53,000 or so clones in the sample, 20% to 25% were seen once. Specimen: blood. The source of these receptors is a female donor with papillary thyroid cancer or a benign thyroid nodule (not recorded which). Some clones in this sample may be carry-over from other donors' samples. CDR3s include the opening cysteine and the closing phenylalanine or tryptophan.

CDR3 length: 13
V gene: TRBV6-1
J gene: TRBJ2-7
CDR3 protein: CASREGEGGEQYF

CDR3 length: 16
V gene: TRBV19
J gene: TRBJ1-5
CDR3 protein: CASSPAGGGSNQPQHF

CDR3 length: 14
V gene: TRBV10-3
J gene: TRBJ2-3
CDR3 protein: CAISESLGTDTQYF

CDR3 length: 18
V gene: TRBV7-2
J gene: TRBJ1-5
CDR3 protein: CASSLLDRGHMSNQPQHF

CDR3 length: 12
V gene: TRBV20-1
J gene: TRBJ1-5
CDR3 protein: CSASRGNQPQHF

CDR3 length: 15
V gene: TRBV20-1
J gene: TRBJ2-1
CDR3 protein: CSATNLGRTYNEQFF

CDR3 length: 14
V gene: TRBV7-7
J gene: TRBJ2-3
CDR3 protein: CASSGQGVSDTQYF

CDR3 length: 11
V gene: TRBV6-2/TRBV6-3
J gene: TRBJ2-7
CDR3 protein: CASSDDYEQYF

CDR3 length: 12
V gene: TRBV20-1
J gene: TRBJ2-7
CDR3 protein: CSARDNFYEQYF

CDR3 length: 15
V gene: TRBV19
J gene: TRBJ1-1
CDR3 protein: CASSIFFGANTEAFF

CDR3 length: 13
V gene: TRBV20-1
J gene: TRBJ2-5
CDR3 protein: CSATSVGQETQYF

CDR3 length: 13
V gene: TRBV11-2
J gene: TRBJ2-1
CDR3 protein: CASSPGSLFEQFF

CDR3 length: 15
V gene: TRBV12-3/TRBV12-4
J gene: TRBJ1-5
CDR3 protein: CASSALGSLVQPQHF

CDR3 length: 15
V gene: TRBV7-9
J gene: TRBJ2-2
CDR3 protein: CASSHLQGGTGELFF

CDR3 length: 16
V gene: TRBV9
J gene: TRBJ1-1
CDR3 protein: CASSAEARDRRGEAFF

CDR3 length: 12
V gene: TRBV6-5
J gene: TRBJ1-3
CDR3 protein: CASSYFRNTIYF

CDR3 length: 17
V gene: TRBV18
J gene: TRBJ2-2
CDR3 protein: CASSHRSGQGVTGELFF

CDR3 length: 16
V gene: TRBV18
J gene: TRBJ2-1
CDR3 protein: CASSDTLAGGPNEQFF

CDR3 length: 14
V gene: TRBV6-1
J gene: TRBJ1-2
CDR3 protein: CASSPGPYPEGYTF

CDR3 length: 10
V gene: TRBV20-1
J gene: TRBJ2-1
CDR3 protein: CSAGVDEQFF

CDR3 length: 14
V gene: TRBV9
J gene: TRBJ2-1
CDR3 protein: CASSVGNQNNEQFF

CDR3 length: 13
V gene: TRBV20-1
J gene: TRBJ1-2
CDR3 protein: CSASEGDFYGYTF

CDR3 length: 14
V gene: TRBV19
J gene: TRBJ1-2
CDR3 protein: CASSMGTELLGYTF

CDR3 length: 15
V gene: TRBV6-5
J gene: TRBJ1-1
CDR3 protein: CACSYSRLEVEEAFF

CDR3 length: 14
V gene: TRBV20-1
J gene: TRBJ1-2
CDR3 protein: CSAHQGARSYGYTF

CDR3 length: 12
V gene: TRBV6-1
J gene: TRBJ2-7
CDR3 protein: CASSPDGYEQYF

CDR3 length: 15
V gene: TRBV10-3
J gene: TRBJ1-1
CDR3 protein: CDIGQDQNTRTEAFF

CDR3 length: 15
V gene: TRBV5-1
J gene: TRBJ2-1
CDR3 protein: CASSLGGFLENEQFF

CDR3 length: 15
V gene: TRBV20-1
J gene: TRBJ2-5
CDR3 protein: CSARDQGQGRETQYF

CDR3 length: 14
V gene: TRBV19
J gene: TRBJ1-5
CDR3 protein: CASSYGPLTGPQHF

CDR3 length: 11
V gene: TRBV5-1
J gene: TRBJ2-6
CDR3 protein: CASSSSNVLTF

CDR3 length: 13
V gene: TRBV12-3/TRBV12-4
J gene: TRBJ1-1
CDR3 protein: CASSRDRGPEAFF

CDR3 length: 12
V gene: TRBV2
J gene: TRBJ2-7
CDR3 protein: CASRQQGREQYF

CDR3 length: 16
V gene: TRBV5-6
J gene: TRBJ2-7
CDR3 protein: CASSLNFWTDTYEQYF

CDR3 length: 15
V gene: TRBV20-1
J gene: TRBJ2-3
CDR3 protein: CSARDGGDAADTQYF

CDR3 length: 16
V gene: TRBV24-1
J gene: TRBJ2-5
CDR3 protein: CATSDPDYRERETQYF

CDR3 length: 14
V gene: TRBV12-3/TRBV12-4
J gene: TRBJ1-5
CDR3 protein: CASRNNKSNQPQHF

CDR3 length: 15
V gene: TRBV6-1
J gene: TRBJ1-5
CDR3 protein: CASRSTPGGNQPQHF

CDR3 length: 16
V gene: TRBV2
J gene: TRBJ1-5
CDR3 protein: CASSEGRRAGNQPQHF

CDR3 length: 11
V gene: TRBV6-1
J gene: TRBJ1-1
CDR3 protein: CAIHGNTEAFF

CDR3 length: 12
V gene: TRBV6-1
J gene: TRBJ2-7
CDR3 protein: CASTGQGNEQYF